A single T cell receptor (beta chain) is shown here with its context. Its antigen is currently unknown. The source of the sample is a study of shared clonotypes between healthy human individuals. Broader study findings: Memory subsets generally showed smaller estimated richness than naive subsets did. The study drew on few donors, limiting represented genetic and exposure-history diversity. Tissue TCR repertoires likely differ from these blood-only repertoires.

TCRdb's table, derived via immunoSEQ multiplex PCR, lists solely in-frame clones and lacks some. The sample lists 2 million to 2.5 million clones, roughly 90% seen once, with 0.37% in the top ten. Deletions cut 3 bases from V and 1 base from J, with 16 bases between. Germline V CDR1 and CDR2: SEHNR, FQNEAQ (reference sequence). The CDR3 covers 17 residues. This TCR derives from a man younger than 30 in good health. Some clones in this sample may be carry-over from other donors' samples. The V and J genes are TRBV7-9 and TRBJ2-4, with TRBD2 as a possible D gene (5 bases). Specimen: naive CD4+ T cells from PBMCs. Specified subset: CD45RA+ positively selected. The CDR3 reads CASSLVRGLSAKNIQYF. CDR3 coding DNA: TGTGCCAGCAGCTTGGTAAGAGGGTTGTCGGCCAAAAACATTCAGTACTTC. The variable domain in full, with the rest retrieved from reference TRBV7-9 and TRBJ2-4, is DTGVSQNPRHKITKRGQNVTFRCDPISEHNRLYWYRQTLGQGPEFLTYFQNEAQLEKSRLLSDRFSAERPKGSFSTLEIQRTEQGDSAMYLCASSLVRGLSAKNIQYFGAGTRLSVL.